Listed below are T cell receptor beta chains from one sample, sequenced in a study of Tregs in tolerant kidney transplant recipients. This table comes from immunoSEQ multiplex PCR, and its TCRdb copy is limited to in-frame clones, with some not included. The repertoire consists of approximately 60,000 clones, with around 98% occurring once and the leading ten covering 0.3% to 0.4%. The sample in question was Tregs from blood, obtained before the transplant. The origin of the receptors is a human donor who received a combined kidney and bone marrow transplant. The CDR3 runs from the conserved cysteine through the conserved F or W. A D gene is named only where the DNA matches it firmly.

CDR3aa | CDR3nt | v_gene | d_gene | j_gene
CASSQITGQTRNHYEQYF | TGTGCCAGCAGCCAGATAACAGGACAGACCCGTAATCACTACGAGCAGTACTTC | TRBV11-2 | - | TRBJ2-7
CASSPRRGVKPQHF | TGTGCCAGCAGTCCCCGCCGGGGGGTAAAGCCCCAGCATTTT | TRBV28 | - | TRBJ1-5
CASSWAGHSYEQYF | TGCGCCAGCAGCTGGGCAGGTCACTCCTACGAGCAGTACTTC | TRBV5-1 | - | TRBJ2-7
CSVEGDGLKETQYF | TGCAGCGTTGAAGGGGACGGACTAAAAGAGACCCAGTACTTC | TRBV29-1 | - | TRBJ2-5
CASSLSGRVETQYF | TGCGCCAGCAGCCTCAGCGGGAGGGTTGAGACCCAGTACTTC | TRBV5-1 | TRBD2 | TRBJ2-5
CASSLGSGRYEQYF | TGTGCCAGCAGCTTGGGGAGCGGGAGGTACGAGCAGTACTTC | TRBV5-4 | TRBD2 | TRBJ2-7
CASSESGQEETQYF | TGTGCCAGCAGTGAATCGGGACAGGAAGAGACCCAGTACTTC | TRBV6-1 | TRBD1 | TRBJ2-5
CSVVASDYEQYF | TGCAGCGTTGTTGCCAGCGACTACGAGCAGTACTTC | TRBV29-1 | - | TRBJ2-7
CASSLYTQYF | TGTGCCAGCAGCCTCTATACGCAGTATTTT | TRBV7-2 | - | TRBJ2-3
CASSLTRRGLAKNIQYF | TGTGCCAGCAGCTTAACTAGGAGGGGACTAGCCAAAAACATTCAGTACTTC | TRBV13 | - | TRBJ2-4
CASSLAAKGQANYGYTF | TGTGCCAGCAGCTTAGCTGCTAAAGGACAGGCAAACTATGGCTACACCTTC | TRBV7-2 | TRBD1 | TRBJ1-2
CASSLVTGKSYGYTF | TGCGCCAGCAGCTTGGTGACAGGGAAGTCGTATGGCTACACCTTC | TRBV5-1 | TRBD1 | TRBJ1-2
CASSLQGSSEKLFF | TGTGCCAGCAGCTTACAGGGTTCGAGTGAAAAACTGTTTTTT | TRBV7-2 | - | TRBJ1-4
CASSLGQGTEAFF | TGTGCCAGCAGCTTAGGACAGGGGACTGAAGCTTTCTTT | TRBV11-3 | TRBD1 | TRBJ1-1
CASGNPMESGGAEIF | TGCGCCAGCGGGAATCCCATGGAGAGCGGGGGAGCGGAGATCTTC | TRBV5-1 | TRBD2 | TRBJ2-7